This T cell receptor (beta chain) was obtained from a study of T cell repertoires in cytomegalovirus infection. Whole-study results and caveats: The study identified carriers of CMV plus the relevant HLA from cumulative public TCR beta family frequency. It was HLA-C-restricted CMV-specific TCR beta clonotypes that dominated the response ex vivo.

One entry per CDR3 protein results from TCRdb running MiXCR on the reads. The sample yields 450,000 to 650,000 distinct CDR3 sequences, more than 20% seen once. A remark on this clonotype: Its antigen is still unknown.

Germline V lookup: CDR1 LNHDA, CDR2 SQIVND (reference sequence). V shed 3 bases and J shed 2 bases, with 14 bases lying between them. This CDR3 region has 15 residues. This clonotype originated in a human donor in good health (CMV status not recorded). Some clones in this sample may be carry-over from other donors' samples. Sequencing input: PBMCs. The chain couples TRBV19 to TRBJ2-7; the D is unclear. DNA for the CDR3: TGTGCCAGTAGTATTGCACGGGTATCGCCCTACGAGCAGTACTTC. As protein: CASSIARVSPYEQYF.